This TCR beta chain is from a study of T cell clonotyping in hematopoietic cell transplantation. This clone was observed a few times. Its antigen is not identified. TCRdb's table, derived via immunoSEQ multiplex PCR, lists solely in-frame clones and lacks some. The sample has fewer than 7,000 clones; approximately 29% are singletons. V trimming: 7 bases; J trimming: 6 bases; junction bases outside the gene matches: 13. In germline, CDR1 is SQVTM, CDR2 ANQGSEA. The CDR3 is made up of 15 amino acids. Study-level results: Higher Inverse Simpson Index values in graft donor and pretransplant recipient predicted broader posttransplant TCR diversity. Pathologically expanded recipient clonotypes increased progressively from day 30 to day 180 as diversity fell. CD4 and CD8 repertoire contributions could not be separated without sorting.

The TCR was taken from a female patient between 50 and 59 years old who had an allogeneic stem cell transplant from an unrelated donor, so the T cells may come from the graft donor. Some clones in this sample may be carry-over from other donors' samples. This specimen was peripheral blood mononuclear cells, taken 30 days after allogeneic stem cell transplant. The rearrangement uses TRBV29-1 and TRBJ1-2, with 11 bases that match TRBD1. CDR3 loop: CSAPPSGTGGDGYTF. CDR3 nucleotides: TGCAGCGCGCCGCCGTCAGGGACAGGGGGGGATGGCTACACCTTC.